This T cell receptor beta chain was sequenced during a study of blood T cell repertoires in COVID-19. About the study: Collection of acute and convalescent COVID-19 samples took place in the United States, Italy and Spain.

This clone was observed a handful of times. Per the original data handling: Estimates of nucleated cell counts were drawn from the amplification of reference gene primers. The table came from immunoSEQ multiplex PCR; TCRdb's copy has only in-frame clones and leaves some out. The V and J calls and clone size come from that table; D and trimming were worked out from the DNA. The sample has roughly 210,000 clones; 84% are singletons. One Seattle source followed patients from active infection through their disease course. The CDR3 contains 14 residues. The germline gives CDR1 KGHSH, CDR2 LQKENI. The ends were cut back, 5 bases at V and 7 bases at J, with 15 bases in the middle.

Sequencing was performed on peripheral blood. The sequence was obtained from a woman older than 75 with COVID-19, enrolled during active disease. V usage is TRBV18 and J usage is TRBJ1-5; a possible D gene is TRBD1 (6 bases). The CDR3 reads CASSSGVTRQPQHF. The CDR3, as DNA: TGTGCCAGCTCATCAGGGGTTACACGGCAGCCCCAGCATTTT.